This is a list of T cell receptor beta chains from one sample in a study of blood T cell repertoires in COVID-19. Sequencing used immunoSEQ multiplex PCR; TCRdb keeps in-frame clones, though not all of them. In the table there are some 150,000 clones, 88% of which are singletons. The specimen sequenced was peripheral blood. These receptors were obtained from a human donor in a cohort sampled during active COVID-19. Both conserved end residues are part of each CDR3. A D gene is named only where the DNA matches it firmly. Not all rows give a size; the values are once, few, many and, for expanded clones, a class.

V gene: TRBV4-1; J gene: TRBJ1-2; D gene: NA; clone size: once; CDR3 DNA: TGCGCCAGCAGCCAAACACCATTGGACAGTCGGGGCTACACCTTC; CDR3 protein: CASSQTPLDSRGYTF
V gene: TRBV7-9; J gene: TRBJ1-4; D gene: NA; clone size: NA; CDR3 DNA: TGTGCCAGCAGCTTAGCCTCGGGGGTTTGGAATGAAAAACTGTTTTTT; CDR3 protein: CASSLASGVWNEKLFF
V gene: TRBV6-2/TRBV6-3; J gene: TRBJ2-3; D gene: TRBD2; clone size: NA; CDR3 DNA: TGTGCCAGCAGTAAGGGACTATCCACAGATACGCAGTATTTT; CDR3 protein: CASSKGLSTDTQYF
V gene: TRBV18; J gene: TRBJ1-4; D gene: NA; clone size: few; CDR3 DNA: TGTGCCAGCTCACCTAAACCAGACAGGTTGGAAAAACTGTTTTTT; CDR3 protein: CASSPKPDRLEKLFF
V gene: TRBV28; J gene: TRBJ1-2; D gene: TRBD1; clone size: NA; CDR3 DNA: TGTGCCAGCAGTCACCGGGACAGAGTTTATGGCTACACCTTC; CDR3 protein: CASSHRDRVYGYTF
V gene: TRBV12-5; J gene: TRBJ2-1; D gene: TRBD1; clone size: once; CDR3 DNA: TGTGCTAGTGGACCCGGGGGACGACAGGGGGGATACAATGAGCAGTTCTTC; CDR3 protein: CASGPGGRQGGYNEQFF
V gene: TRBV18; J gene: TRBJ2-2; D gene: NA; clone size: NA; CDR3 DNA: TGTGCCAGCTCACCCGCCGGACTCCGCACCGGGGAGCTGTTTTTT; CDR3 protein: CASSPAGLRTGELFF
V gene: TRBV27; J gene: TRBJ2-1; D gene: TRBD2; clone size: NA; CDR3 DNA: TGTGCCAGCAGTTTATTTATCTGGGGGACTAGCGGGGGGGCTACGAAGGGAGATGAGCAGTTCTTC; CDR3 protein: CASSLFIWGTSGGATKGDEQFF
V gene: TRBV29-1; J gene: TRBJ1-1; D gene: NA; clone size: NA; CDR3 DNA: TGCAGCGTTGAGAGCAGGGACTCGAACACTGAAGCTTTCTTT; CDR3 protein: CSVESRDSNTEAFF
V gene: TRBV28; J gene: TRBJ1-2; D gene: NA; clone size: few; CDR3 DNA: TGTGCCAGCAGTTTAGCGTCTAACTATGGCTACACCTTC; CDR3 protein: CASSLASNYGYTF
V gene: TRBV10-2; J gene: TRBJ1-6; D gene: TRBD1; clone size: NA; CDR3 DNA: TGCGCCAGCAGCGTCCGGACAGGGGAGGAAAATTCACCCCTCCACTTT; CDR3 protein: CASSVRTGEENSPLHF
V gene: TRBV4-2; J gene: TRBJ2-3; D gene: TRBD2; clone size: few; CDR3 DNA: TGTGCCAGCAGCCAAGATCGGGGGGGCCCAGATACGCAGTATTTT; CDR3 protein: CASSQDRGGPDTQYF
V gene: TRBV6-5; J gene: TRBJ2-3; D gene: NA; clone size: NA; CDR3 DNA: TGTGCCGGGGGAGGGGGGGAATTGCAAGATACGCAGTATTTT; CDR3 protein: CAGGGGELQDTQYF
V gene: TRBV5-8; J gene: TRBJ2-7; D gene: NA; clone size: NA; CDR3 DNA: TGTGCCAGCAGCTTGGACGAGACAGGCTACGAGCAGTACTTC; CDR3 protein: CASSLDETGYEQYF
V gene: TRBV5-8; J gene: TRBJ1-5; D gene: TRBD1; clone size: NA; CDR3 DNA: TGTGCCAGCAGCTACGGGGACAGTGTTCAGCCCCAGCATTTT; CDR3 protein: CASSYGDSVQPQHF
V gene: TRBV5-5; J gene: TRBJ2-6; D gene: TRBD2; clone size: NA; CDR3 DNA: TGTGCCAGCAGTCCTCCGGGACTAGCGGGAGGTGGGGCCAACGTCCTGACTTTC; CDR3 protein: CASSPPGLAGGGANVLTF
V gene: TRBV6-6; J gene: TRBJ1-4; D gene: NA; clone size: NA; CDR3 DNA: TGTGCCATTGGCCCCTCTCCTAATGAAAAACTGTTTTTT; CDR3 protein: CAIGPSPNEKLFF
V gene: TRBV3-1/TRBV3-2; J gene: TRBJ2-7; D gene: NA; clone size: once; CDR3 DNA: TGTGCCAGCAGCCAAGATGTTGGAGGGGTAGGCGAGCAGTACTTC; CDR3 protein: CASSQDVGGVGEQYF
V gene: TRBV9; J gene: TRBJ1-4; D gene: NA; clone size: NA; CDR3 DNA: TGTGCCAGCAGCGGGGGCGGAACAACTAATGAAAAACTGTTTTTT; CDR3 protein: CASSGGGTTNEKLFF
V gene: TRBV7-6; J gene: TRBJ2-2; D gene: NA; clone size: NA; CDR3 DNA: TGTGCCAGCAGCTTGTACCAGGGTCCGAACACCGGGGAGCTGTTTTTT; CDR3 protein: CASSLYQGPNTGELFF
V gene: TRBV9; J gene: TRBJ1-5; D gene: NA; clone size: NA; CDR3 DNA: TGTGCCAGCAGCCCGTTCGGGGATCAGCCCCAGCATTTT; CDR3 protein: CASSPFGDQPQHF
V gene: TRBV9; J gene: TRBJ2-1; D gene: TRBD2; clone size: few; CDR3 DNA: TGTGCCAGCAGCGTAGGGGCCCGGACTAGCGGGTACAATGAGCAGTTCTTC; CDR3 protein: CASSVGARTSGYNEQFF
V gene: TRBV7-9; J gene: TRBJ1-1; D gene: NA; clone size: once; CDR3 DNA: TGTGCCAGCAGCTCAAGGTCCGGGTTCGCTGAAGCTTTCTTT; CDR3 protein: CASSSRSGFAEAFF
V gene: TRBV12-5; J gene: TRBJ1-5; D gene: NA; clone size: NA; CDR3 DNA: TGTGCTAGTGGTTTGGGGATTTGGTCTCTGGTAAGCGGCAATCAGCCCCAGCATTTT; CDR3 protein: CASGLGIWSLVSGNQPQHF
V gene: TRBV28; J gene: TRBJ1-3; D gene: NA; clone size: few; CDR3 DNA: TGTGCCAGCAGCCTCCCCGGAAACACCATATATTTT; CDR3 protein: CASSLPGNTIYF
V gene: TRBV7-2; J gene: TRBJ2-7; D gene: TRBD1; clone size: NA; CDR3 DNA: TGTGCCAGCAGCTTGAAAGTGACAGGGGGCTCCTACGAGCAGTACTTC; CDR3 protein: CASSLKVTGGSYEQYF
V gene: TRBV7-2; J gene: TRBJ2-2; D gene: TRBD1; clone size: NA; CDR3 DNA: TGTGCCAGCAGCTTAGCTGGGACAGGGTACACCGGGGAGCTGTTTTTT; CDR3 protein: CASSLAGTGYTGELFF
V gene: TRBV7-8; J gene: TRBJ2-7; D gene: NA; clone size: NA; CDR3 DNA: TGTGCCAGCAGCTTAGTCTGGGCAAGCTCCTACGAGCAGTACTTC; CDR3 protein: CASSLVWASSYEQYF
V gene: TRBV5-4; J gene: TRBJ1-2; D gene: NA; clone size: NA; CDR3 DNA: TGTGCCAGCAGCCTAACAGGGTCTAACTATGGCTACACCTTC; CDR3 protein: CASSLTGSNYGYTF
V gene: TRBV7-9; J gene: TRBJ1-2; D gene: TRBD1; clone size: NA; CDR3 DNA: TGTGCCAGCCCCCCCGACATAGGGAGCCCGACAGGGAATTATGGCTACACCTTC; CDR3 protein: CASPPDIGSPTGNYGYTF
V gene: TRBV2; J gene: TRBJ1-2; D gene: NA; clone size: NA; CDR3 DNA: TGTGCCAGCAGCCTAGAGTCTCGGGGCTACACCTTC; CDR3 protein: CASSLESRGYTF
V gene: TRBV5-1; J gene: TRBJ1-6; D gene: NA; clone size: NA; CDR3 DNA: TGCGCCAGCAGCTTGGGGAGTGCGAATAATTCACCCCTCCACTTT; CDR3 protein: CASSLGSANNSPLHF
V gene: TRBV9; J gene: TRBJ2-7; D gene: TRBD1; clone size: NA; CDR3 DNA: TGTGCCAGCAGCGTATCCCCGCTGGGACAGGGGAACTTTTACGAGCAGTACTTC; CDR3 protein: CASSVSPLGQGNFYEQYF
V gene: TRBV7-9; J gene: TRBJ2-3; D gene: NA; clone size: NA; CDR3 DNA: TGTGCCAGCAGCTTGGTCCTAGGGGGGGCAGATACGCAGTATTTT; CDR3 protein: CASSLVLGGADTQYF
V gene: TRBV11-3; J gene: TRBJ1-1; D gene: NA; clone size: many; CDR3 DNA: TGTGCCAGCAGCTCAGAGGTCTCCTGGGGGCGCCCTATTGAAGCTTTCTTT; CDR3 protein: CASSSEVSWGRPIEAFF
V gene: TRBV5-1; J gene: TRBJ1-4; D gene: NA; clone size: NA; CDR3 DNA: TGCGCCAGCAGCTTGACGGGGACTTGGAATGAAAAACTGTTTTTT; CDR3 protein: CASSLTGTWNEKLFF
V gene: TRBV5-1; J gene: TRBJ2-7; D gene: TRBD1; clone size: NA; CDR3 DNA: TGCGCCAGCAGCACCGGGACAGGGTCCTACGAGCAGTACTTC; CDR3 protein: CASSTGTGSYEQYF
V gene: TRBV6-6; J gene: TRBJ2-3; D gene: NA; clone size: once; CDR3 DNA: TGTGCCAGCAGTTCCAGGGATACGCAGTATTTT; CDR3 protein: CASSSRDTQYF
V gene: TRBV6-5; J gene: TRBJ2-3; D gene: NA; clone size: NA; CDR3 DNA: TGTGCCAGCAGTTTAATCCACCCTAGGACAGATACGCAGTATTTT; CDR3 protein: CASSLIHPRTDTQYF
V gene: TRBV27; J gene: TRBJ2-3; D gene: TRBD1; clone size: few; CDR3 DNA: TGTGCCAGCCGACAGGGGTTGGCAGATACGCAGTATTTT; CDR3 protein: CASRQGLADTQYF
V gene: TRBV7-9; J gene: TRBJ2-5; D gene: NA; clone size: NA; CDR3 DNA: TGTGCCAGCAGCTTTAACGGGAGAGTGGAAGAGACCCAGTACTTC; CDR3 protein: CASSFNGRVEETQYF
V gene: TRBV6-6; J gene: TRBJ2-1; D gene: TRBD2; clone size: many; CDR3 DNA: TGTGCCAGCAGTCCCGGACGGGGACTAGCGGGAGTGTTGTTGGGGTTCTTC; CDR3 protein: CASSPGRGLAGVLLGFF
V gene: TRBV11-2; J gene: TRBJ2-7; D gene: TRBD1; clone size: NA; CDR3 DNA: TGTGCCAGCAGCGGATGGAGGGACAGGGTAGTCGGTAGTCCCTACGAGCAGTACTTC; CDR3 protein: CASSGWRDRVVGSPYEQYF
V gene: TRBV7-3; J gene: TRBJ1-4; D gene: NA; clone size: NA; CDR3 DNA: TGTGCCAGCAGCTTAACGGGGGGGCTGGCTAATGAAAAACTGTTTTTT; CDR3 protein: CASSLTGGLANEKLFF
V gene: TRBV28; J gene: TRBJ2-7; D gene: TRBD2; clone size: NA; CDR3 DNA: TGTGCCAGCAGTTCACCGGGACTAGCGGGAGATGACGAGCAGTACTTC; CDR3 protein: CASSSPGLAGDDEQYF
V gene: TRBV12-3/TRBV12-4; J gene: TRBJ1-5; D gene: NA; clone size: few; CDR3 DNA: TGTGCCAGCAGTTTAGCCTTTCGTGCAGCCCAGCATTTT; CDR3 protein: CASSLAFRAAQHF
V gene: TRBV29-1; J gene: TRBJ2-1; D gene: TRBD2; clone size: NA; CDR3 DNA: TGCAGCGGGAGCTTAGCGGGAGGAAGCGGCAATGAGCAGTTCTTC; CDR3 protein: CSGSLAGGSGNEQFF
V gene: TRBV30; J gene: TRBJ1-2; D gene: TRBD1; clone size: NA; CDR3 DNA: TGTGCCTGGAGGAGGGACAGCCTAAACTATGGCTACACCTTC; CDR3 protein: CAWRRDSLNYGYTF
V gene: TRBV30; J gene: TRBJ1-6; D gene: NA; clone size: few; CDR3 DNA: TGTGCCTGGAGTGTAAGGGTCTCACAGGGTTCACCCCTCCACTTT; CDR3 protein: CAWSVRVSQGSPLHF
V gene: TRBV5-1; J gene: TRBJ1-2; D gene: NA; clone size: NA; CDR3 DNA: TGCGCCAGCAGCTTGGACAGTTATGGCTACACCTTC; CDR3 protein: CASSLDSYGYTF
V gene: TRBV7-3; J gene: TRBJ2-5; D gene: NA; clone size: once; CDR3 DNA: TGTGCCAGCAGCTTATATTCGTATCCCGGAGAGACCCAGTACTTC; CDR3 protein: CASSLYSYPGETQYF
V gene: TRBV7-9; J gene: TRBJ2-1; D gene: NA; clone size: NA; CDR3 DNA: TGTGCCAGCAGCCCCCGGGCGGGTTACAATGAGCAGTTCTTC; CDR3 protein: CASSPRAGYNEQFF
V gene: TRBV7-2; J gene: TRBJ2-3; D gene: TRBD2; clone size: NA; CDR3 DNA: TGTGCCAGCAGCGAGAGCGGGACTTTCCTAGGGGTAGATACGCAGTATTTT; CDR3 protein: CASSESGTFLGVDTQYF
V gene: TRBV14; J gene: TRBJ2-5; D gene: NA; clone size: NA; CDR3 DNA: TGTGCCAGCAGCCAAGACAGGGGCGTCGGATGGGAGACCCAGTACTTC; CDR3 protein: CASSQDRGVGWETQYF
V gene: TRBV28; J gene: TRBJ2-1; D gene: NA; clone size: NA; CDR3 DNA: TGTGCCAGCAGTTTGGGAACAGGGCAGAGGTACAATGAGCAGTTCTTC; CDR3 protein: CASSLGTGQRYNEQFF
V gene: TRBV10-3; J gene: TRBJ1-1; D gene: TRBD1; clone size: NA; CDR3 DNA: TGTGCCATCAGTGAGTCGGGGACAGGCTTTCTTTTCTTT; CDR3 protein: CAISESGTGFLFF
V gene: TRBV7-9; J gene: TRBJ2-3; D gene: TRBD2; clone size: NA; CDR3 DNA: TGTGCCGGACTAGCGGGAGGCCTCACAGATACGCAGTATTTT; CDR3 protein: CAGLAGGLTDTQYF